One and the same sample provided the 8 T cell receptor beta chains below, sequenced in a study of blood T cell repertoires in COVID-19. Libraries were prepared by immunoSEQ multiplex PCR; TCRdb keeps only in-frame clonotypes and omits some of them. The profile shows 100,000 or so clones, 75% to 90% of them singletons. Material: peripheral blood. The receptors come from a woman aged 50 to 60 with COVID-19, enrolled during active disease.

J is TRBJ1-6 and V is TRBV3-1 (or the pseudogene TRBV3-2); 10 nucleotides match TRBD1. Trimming cost V 4 bases and J 9 bases; bases outside gene matches: 3. Looked up from germline, CDR1 is LGHDT and CDR2 is YNNKEL (reference sequence). The CDR3 is 14 amino acids. CDR3 residues: CASSPGQGISPLHF. The CDR3 region has the DNA TGTGCCAGCAGCCCGGGACAGGGGATTTCACCCCTCCACTTT.

V is TRBV29-1 and J is TRBJ2-5; 7 nucleotides align to TRBD2. The trim removed 5 bases at V and 5 bases at J, leaving 11 bases unmatched. The CDR3 length is 14 residues. The V gene's germline CDR1 is SQVTM and CDR2 ANQGSEA. This chain's CDR3 is CSVSVQRRGETQYF. DNA for the CDR3: TGCAGCGTTTCAGTCCAGCGGCGGGGGGAGACCCAGTACTTC.

This chain links TRBV9 with TRBJ2-1, with 7 bases lining up with TRBD1. The CDR3 runs 14 residues. With 4 bases clipped from V and 3 bases from J, the junction kept 4 bases outside the gene matches. Germline V gene sequence: CDR1 SGDLS, CDR2 YYNGEE. CDR3 protein: CASSTGTVYNEQFF. Here the CDR3 DNA reads TGTGCCAGCAGCACTGGGACAGTCTACAATGAGCAGTTCTTC.

The chain has TRBV5-1 and TRBJ1-1; 7 bases align to TRBD1. The germline gives CDR1 SGHRS, CDR2 YFSETQ. This CDR3 contains 15 residues. V lost 7 bases to trimming and J lost 4 bases; unmatched junction nucleotides: 13. CDR3 residues: CASGEGAYFGTEAFF. The CDR3 DNA is TGCGCCAGCGGAGAGGGGGCCTACTTCGGCACTGAAGCTTTCTTT.

The V call is TRBV28, the J call TRBJ1-5, with a possible D match to TRBD1 (6 bases). Trimming removed 6 bases from V and 5 bases from J, with 20 bases in between. Germline V lookup: CDR1 MDHEN, CDR2 SYDVKM. The CDR3 contains 16 residues. The DNA for the CDR3 is TGTGCCAGCAGCTACACCCCCGGCAGGGGTGATCAGCCCCAGCATTTT. Encoded protein: CASSYTPGRGDQPQHF.

The chain joins TRBV18 to TRBJ2-7; 9 nucleotides line up with TRBD1. CDR3 length equals 15 residues. V was pared by 2 bases and J by 2 bases, with 4 bases of the junction left unmatched. Germline CDR1 KGHSH, CDR2 LQKENI. The CDR3 reads CASSPIRTGAYEQYF. The DNA for the CDR3 is TGTGCCAGCTCACCAATCAGGACAGGGGCCTACGAGCAGTACTTC.

The V gene is TRBV9, the J gene TRBJ2-5; the match to TRBD2 covers 11 bases. The CDR3 is 16 residues long. Per the germline V gene, CDR1 is SGDLS and CDR2 is YYNGEE. Trimming cost V 2 bases and J 2 bases; bases outside gene matches: 5. The CDR3 DNA follows: TGTGCCAGCAGCGTTAGCGGGGGGGCCCTACAAGAGACCCAGTACTTC. Translation: CASSVSGGALQETQYF.

This clone came up a few times. The chain combines TRBV2 with TRBJ2-7; D is ambiguous. The CDR3 is made up of 14 amino acids. Germline-derived CDR1 and CDR2 are SNHLY and FYNNEI. The V gene lost 9 bases and the J gene lost 0 bases, with 15 bases spanning the gap. Here the CDR3 DNA reads TGTGCCAGTGTCCGTCAGACAACCTCCTACGAGCAGTACTTC. Residues: CASVRQTTSYEQYF.